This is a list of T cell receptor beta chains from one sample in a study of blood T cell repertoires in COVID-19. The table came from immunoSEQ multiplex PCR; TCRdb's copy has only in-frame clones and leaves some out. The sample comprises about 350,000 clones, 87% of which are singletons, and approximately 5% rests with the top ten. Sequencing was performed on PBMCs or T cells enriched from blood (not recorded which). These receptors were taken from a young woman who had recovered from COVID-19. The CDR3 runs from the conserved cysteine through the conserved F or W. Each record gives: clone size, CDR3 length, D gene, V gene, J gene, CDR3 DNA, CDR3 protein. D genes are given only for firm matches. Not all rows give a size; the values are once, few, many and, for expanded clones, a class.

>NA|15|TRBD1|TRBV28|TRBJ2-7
TGTGCCAGCAGTTTATCCCGACAGGGGGACTACGAGCAGTACTTC
CASSLSRQGDYEQYF
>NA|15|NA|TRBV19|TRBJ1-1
TGTGCCAGTAGTATAGGCCCGGGACAGAACACTGAAGCTTTCTTT
CASSIGPGQNTEAFF
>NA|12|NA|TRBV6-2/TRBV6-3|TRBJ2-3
TGTGCCAGCAGCCAGAGGGCGAATACGCAGTATTTT
CASSQRANTQYF
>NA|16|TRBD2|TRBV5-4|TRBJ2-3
TGTGCCACCTCTAGGGGTAGCGGGGGGCACACAGATACGCAGTATTTT
CATSRGSGGHTDTQYF
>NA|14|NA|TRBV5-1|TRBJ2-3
TGCGCCAGCAGCTTCGAGACTAGCACAGATACGCAGTATTTT
CASSFETSTDTQYF
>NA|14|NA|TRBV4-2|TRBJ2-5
TGTGCCAGCAGCCAAGAACTAGTTCAAGAGACCCAGTACTTC
CASSQELVQETQYF
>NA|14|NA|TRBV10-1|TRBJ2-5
TGCGCCAGCAGTCAAAGACAGGCCCAAGAGACCCAGTACTTC
CASSQRQAQETQYF
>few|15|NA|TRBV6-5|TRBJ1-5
TGTGCCACCCACGAGGAGGGAAGGAGGAATCAGCCCCAGCATTTT
CATHEEGRRNQPQHF
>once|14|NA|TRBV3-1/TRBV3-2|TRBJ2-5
TGTGCCAGCAGCCAAGATATAAGCTGGGAGACCCAGTACTTC
CASSQDISWETQYF
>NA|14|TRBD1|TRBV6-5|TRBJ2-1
TGTGCCAGCAGCAGACAGGGGGCTGTCAATGAGCAGTTCTTC
CASSRQGAVNEQFF
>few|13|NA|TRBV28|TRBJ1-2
TGTGCCAGCAGTTTCATGGGCCGCTATGGCTACACCTTC
CASSFMGRYGYTF
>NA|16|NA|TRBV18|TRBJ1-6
TGTGCCAGCTCACCACGGGCAGGGACTAATAATTCACCCCTCCACTTT
CASSPRAGTNNSPLHF
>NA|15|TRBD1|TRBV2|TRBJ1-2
TGTGCCAGCAGGGGTCCCCCGACAGGGGCGAGCGGCTACACCTTC
CASRGPPTGASGYTF
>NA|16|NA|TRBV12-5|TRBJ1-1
TGTGCTAGTGGTTTGGTGTTGACAGAGCCGAACACTGAAGCTTTCTTT
CASGLVLTEPNTEAFF
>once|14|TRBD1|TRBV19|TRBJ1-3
TGTGCTAGTAACACAGGGGAAGGCGTAAACACCATATATTTT
CASNTGEGVNTIYF
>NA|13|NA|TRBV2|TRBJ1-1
TGTGCCAGCACCAAAACAGGGAACACTGAAGCTTTCTTT
CASTKTGNTEAFF
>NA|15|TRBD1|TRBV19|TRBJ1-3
TGTGCCAGTAGTACCCGCGACAGGGCTGGAAACACCATATATTTT
CASSTRDRAGNTIYF
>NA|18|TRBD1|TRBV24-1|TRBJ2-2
TGTGCCACCAGTGACACCGGGACAGGGGGCTTCGTTACCGGGGAGCTGTTTTTT
CATSDTGTGGFVTGELFF
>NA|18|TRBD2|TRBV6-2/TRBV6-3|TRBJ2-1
TGTGCCAGCAGTCAGCCTGCAGGAACTAGCGGGCGATACAATGAGCAGTTCTTC
CASSQPAGTSGRYNEQFF
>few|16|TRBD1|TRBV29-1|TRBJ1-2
TGCAGCGTTGAAGGACTCCGGGACAGAACTAACTATGGCTACACCTTC
CSVEGLRDRTNYGYTF
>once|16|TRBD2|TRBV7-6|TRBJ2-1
TGTGCCAGCAGCACAACGGCGGGGGGTTCCTACAATGAGCAGTTCTTC
CASSTTAGGSYNEQFF
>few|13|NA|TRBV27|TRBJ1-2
TGTGCCAGCAGTTCAGGGTTGCACTATGGCTACACCTTC
CASSSGLHYGYTF
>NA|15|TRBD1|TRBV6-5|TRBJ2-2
TGTGCCAGCAGATTAGGACAGGGAAACACCGGGGAGCTGTTTTTT
CASRLGQGNTGELFF
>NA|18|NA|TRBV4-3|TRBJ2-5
TGCGCCAGCAGCCAAGATACCGGGTGGTCAGGGGTCGGCGAGACCCAGTACTTC
CASSQDTGWSGVGETQYF
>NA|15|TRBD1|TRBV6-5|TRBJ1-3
TGTGCCAGCAGTCCACGACAGGGGCAGGGAAACACCATATATTTT
CASSPRQGQGNTIYF
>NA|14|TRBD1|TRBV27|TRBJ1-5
TGTGCCAGCAGTTACCGACAGGGGAATCAGCCCCAGCATTTT
CASSYRQGNQPQHF
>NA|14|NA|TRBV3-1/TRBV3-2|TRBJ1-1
TGTGCCAGCAGCCAACCTTCGGGGTTCCGTGAAGCTTTCTTT
CASSQPSGFREAFF
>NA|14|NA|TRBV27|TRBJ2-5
TGTGCCAGCAGTTTGAACAGGGTCGAAGAGACCCAGTACTTC
CASSLNRVEETQYF
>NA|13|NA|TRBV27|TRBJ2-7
TGTGCCAGCACCCCCGCCCCGGGCTACGAGCAGTACTTC
CASTPAPGYEQYF
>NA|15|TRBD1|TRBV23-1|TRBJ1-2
TGCGCCAGCAGTCGTGGGACAGGGAGTTCCTATGGCTACACCTTC
CASSRGTGSSYGYTF
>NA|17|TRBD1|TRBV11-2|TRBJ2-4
TGTGCCAGCAGCTTTCAAGAAAGGTACAGGGGGCTAGACATTCAGTACTTC
CASSFQERYRGLDIQYF
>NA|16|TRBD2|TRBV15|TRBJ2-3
TGTGCCACCAGCAGCGACCCTTCGGGGGGGAGGGATACGCAGTATTTT
CATSSDPSGGRDTQYF
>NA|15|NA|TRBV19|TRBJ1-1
TGTGCCAGTAGTATGGGCGGGTCCTCCCGGCGTGAAGCTTTCTTT
CASSMGGSSRREAFF
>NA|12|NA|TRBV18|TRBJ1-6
TGTGCCAGCTCACCACTGGAGGGGCCCCTCCACTTT
CASSPLEGPLHF
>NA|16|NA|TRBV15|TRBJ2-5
TGTGCCACCAACCTCGGACAGGGAGGGCGTGAAGAGACCCAGTACTTC
CATNLGQGGREETQYF
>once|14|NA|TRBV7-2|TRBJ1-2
TGTGCCAGCAGCTTAAGGAGAGCTAACTATGGCTACACCTTC
CASSLRRANYGYTF
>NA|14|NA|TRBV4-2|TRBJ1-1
TGTGCCAGCAGCCAAGAGTTCCCGGGGTGGGGAGCTTTCTTT
CASSQEFPGWGAFF
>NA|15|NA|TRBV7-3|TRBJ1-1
TGTGCCAGCAGCTTAACGACAGCAACGAACACTGAAGCTTTCTTT
CASSLTTATNTEAFF
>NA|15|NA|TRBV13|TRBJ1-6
TGTGCCAGCAGCTCCACAGGGACGTATGGTTCACCCCTCCACTTT
CASSSTGTYGSPLHF
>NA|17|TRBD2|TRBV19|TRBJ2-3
TGTGCCAGTAGTAACCCCAGGGTCGGGGGGAGCACAGATACGCAGTATTTT
CASSNPRVGGSTDTQYF
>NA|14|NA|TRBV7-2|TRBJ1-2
TGTGCCAGCAGCCCCGAGTGGACAACCTATGGCTACACCTTC
CASSPEWTTYGYTF
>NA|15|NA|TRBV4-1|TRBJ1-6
TGCGCCAGCAGCCAAGAAGGCGTCAGGTCTTCACCCCTCCACTTT
CASSQEGVRSSPLHF
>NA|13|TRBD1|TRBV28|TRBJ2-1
TGTGCCAGCAAGGAAACAGGGGACAATGAGCAGTTCTTC
CASKETGDNEQFF
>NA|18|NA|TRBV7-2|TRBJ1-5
TGTGCCAGCAGCTTGGGAAGACAGGCCCTTCTGGGCAATCAGCCCCAGCATTTT
CASSLGRQALLGNQPQHF
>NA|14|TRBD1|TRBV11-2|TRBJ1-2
TGTGCCAGCAGCTCCCGGACAGGGTACTATGGCTACACCTTC
CASSSRTGYYGYTF
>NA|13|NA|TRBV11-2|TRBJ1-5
TGTGCCAGCAGCTTATTTCCCGAGCAGCCCCAGCATTTT
CASSLFPEQPQHF
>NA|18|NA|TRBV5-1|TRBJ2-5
TGCGCCAGCAGCTTGGATGGGATGGGAAGGGGGAGACAAGAGACCCAGTACTTC
CASSLDGMGRGRQETQYF
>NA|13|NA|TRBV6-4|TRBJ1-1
TGTGCCAGGACCGAGCGAAGTCACACTGAAGCTTTCTTT
CARTERSHTEAFF
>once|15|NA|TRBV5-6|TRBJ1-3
TGTGCCAGCAGCTTAGAGGGGGTCGCTGGAAACACCATATATTTT
CASSLEGVAGNTIYF
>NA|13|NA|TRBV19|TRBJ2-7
TGTGCCAGTTCGGAAGGTAGAGGCAACGAGCAGTACTTC
CASSEGRGNEQYF
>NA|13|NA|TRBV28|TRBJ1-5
TGTGCCAGCAGTTTAAGACAAGACCAGCCCCAGCATTTT
CASSLRQDQPQHF
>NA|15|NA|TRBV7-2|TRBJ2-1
TGTGCCAGCAGCCGTCAGGGGTCAGCTTACAATGAGCAGTTCTTC
CASSRQGSAYNEQFF
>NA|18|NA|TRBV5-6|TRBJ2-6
TGTGCCAGCAGCGAGGGGACATACTCAGGGACTGGGGCCAACGTCCTGACTTTC
CASSEGTYSGTGANVLTF
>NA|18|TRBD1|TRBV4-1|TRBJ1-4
TGCGCCAGCAGCCTGACCTCGACAGGGGGTGTAACTAATGAAAAACTGTTTTTT
CASSLTSTGGVTNEKLFF
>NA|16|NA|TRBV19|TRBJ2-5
TGTGCCAGTAGTATATTATTCGGGCAGGGCCAAGAGACCCAGTACTTC
CASSILFGQGQETQYF
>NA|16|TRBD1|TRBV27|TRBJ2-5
TGTGCCAGCAGTTCCGGGACAGGGGGCGCAGAAGAGACCCAGTACTTC
CASSSGTGGAEETQYF
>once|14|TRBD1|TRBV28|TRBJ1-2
TGTGCCAGTGCCCGGGACAGGGCCTACTATGGCTACACCTTC
CASARDRAYYGYTF
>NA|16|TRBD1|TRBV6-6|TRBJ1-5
TGTGCCAGCAGTTCCCCCGGGACAGGGCTAAATCAGCCCCAGCATTTT
CASSSPGTGLNQPQHF
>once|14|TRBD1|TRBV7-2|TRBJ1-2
TGTGCCAGCAGCCCCCGGGACAGTCTCTATGGCTACACCTTC
CASSPRDSLYGYTF
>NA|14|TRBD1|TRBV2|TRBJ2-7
TGTGCCACCGGACAGGGATATACTGCGGGAGAGCAGTACTTC
CATGQGYTAGEQYF